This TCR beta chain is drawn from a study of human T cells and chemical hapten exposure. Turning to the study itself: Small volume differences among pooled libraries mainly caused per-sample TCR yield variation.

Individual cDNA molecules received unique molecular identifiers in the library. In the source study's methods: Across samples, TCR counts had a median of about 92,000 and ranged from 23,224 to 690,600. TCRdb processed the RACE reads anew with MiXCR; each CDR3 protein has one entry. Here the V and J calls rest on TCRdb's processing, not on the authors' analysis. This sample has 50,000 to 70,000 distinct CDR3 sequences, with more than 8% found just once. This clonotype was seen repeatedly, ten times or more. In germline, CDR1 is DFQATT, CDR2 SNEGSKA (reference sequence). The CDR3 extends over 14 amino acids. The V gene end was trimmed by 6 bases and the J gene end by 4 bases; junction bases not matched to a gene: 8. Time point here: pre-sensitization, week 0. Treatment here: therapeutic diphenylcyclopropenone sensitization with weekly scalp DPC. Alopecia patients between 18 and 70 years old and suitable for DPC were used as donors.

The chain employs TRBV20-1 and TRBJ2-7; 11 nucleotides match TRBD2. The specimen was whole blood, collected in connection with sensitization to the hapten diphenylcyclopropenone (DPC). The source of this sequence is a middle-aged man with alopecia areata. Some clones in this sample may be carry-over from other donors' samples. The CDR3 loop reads CSAPKASGRYEQYF. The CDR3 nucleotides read TGCAGTGCCCCCAAGGCTAGCGGGAGGTACGAGCAGTACTTC.